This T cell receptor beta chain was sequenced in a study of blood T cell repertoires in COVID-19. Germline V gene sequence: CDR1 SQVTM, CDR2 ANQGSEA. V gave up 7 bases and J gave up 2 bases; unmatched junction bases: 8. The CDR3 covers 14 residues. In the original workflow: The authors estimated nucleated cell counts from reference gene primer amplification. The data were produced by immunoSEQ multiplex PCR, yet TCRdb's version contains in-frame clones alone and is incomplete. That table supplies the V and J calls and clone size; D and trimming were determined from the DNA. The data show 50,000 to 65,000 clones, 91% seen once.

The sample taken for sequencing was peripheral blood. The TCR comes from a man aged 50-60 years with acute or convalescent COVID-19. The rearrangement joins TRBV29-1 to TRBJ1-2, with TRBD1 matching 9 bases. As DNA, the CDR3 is TGCAGCGCTTACTCCGGGACAGGGAACTATGGCTACACCTTC. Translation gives CSAYSGTGNYGYTF.